This T cell receptor beta chain was recovered during a study of beta chain features in type 1 diabetes (dated by TCRdb to between 2017 and 2018). Regarding the research as a whole: Patients and healthy donors did not differ in mean age, gender distribution, total cell number or subset yield. Across all samples, 107,917,701 sorted cells were examined, and cell number per subset correlated strongly with RNA yield. The study compared TCRB repertoires of sorted circulating CD4+ T cell subsets between recently diagnosed type 1 diabetes patients and matched healthy donors. Naive and central memory subsets were obtained from all 30 or so donors, but regulatory and stem cell-like memory subsets were isolated from only 8 patients and roughly eight healthy donors.

Each donor gave one peripheral blood draw, roughly 120 mL on average, collected into heparinised tubes. Naive, central memory, regulatory and stem cell-like memory CD4+ T cells were sorted on a BD FACSAria II using a panel including CD45RO, CCR7, CD25, CD127, CD95 and CD27. A purity above 95% was achieved for all sorted populations. Right away, PBMCs were isolated by Lymphoprep density gradient centrifugation and were stained directly, with no culture step. To minimize batch effects, samples were stained and sorted in pairs, one healthy donor with one patient per experiment. The CDR3 spans 16 residues, from the cysteine through the phenylalanine. Just CDR3 DNA is preserved here, 48 bases in frame from base 1. CDR1 and CDR2 were assigned from the germline V gene as MNHEY and SVGAGI. Trimming takes 0 bases from V and 5 bases from J, and the germline ends sit 17 bases apart. The entire isolated RNA was reverse transcribed using the High Capacity cDNA Reverse Transcription Kit, and thus expressed TCRB transcripts were sequenced. Deep immunoSEQ sequencing was performed on naive, central memory and regulatory T cell samples, with an average of about 4 million total reads per sample. Sorted cells were lysed in RLT buffer and RNA was extracted with DNase-treated RNeasy Micro or Mini kits, depending on cell number. To prevent cross-contamination, each cell subset was processed individually, whereas patient and healthy donor samples were processed jointly. The immunoSEQ multiplex PCR was used to amplify TCRB sequences from cDNA, generating 87-bp fragments that spanned the CDR3 region. Sequencing of the amplicons was performed on the Illumina HiSeq platform. Per the original workflow: Synthetic template baselines were used to correct PCR bias computationally, reads within Hamming distance 2 were collapsed together, and singletons that could not be merged were discarded. Reads were aligned to IMGT to assign V, D and J genes, CDR3 length, and insertions or deletions at six rearrangement sites. Within each subset, clonotype counts were normalized to the number of sorted cells before true diversity and Gini coefficients were calculated with the tcR R package. Repertoire sharing was quantified using the overlap coefficient calculated on TCRB nucleotide sequences. TCRdb took this table from immuneACCESS and kept in-frame rearrangements with V and J called. Such tables lack part of the clones; where checked against another copy, unresolved V genes explain under half of the gap, and the rest is unexplained. V, J and clone size reflect that table, while D and trimming were determined from the DNA. The table for this sample lists about 40,000 clones; about 65% of them were counted only once. Approximately 2% of the sample belongs to the ten largest clones.

Summary of the overall study and its limitations: PCR may preferentially amplify shorter templates, but because patient and control samples were amplified and corrected together, any resulting skew would affect both groups equally. A moderate but significant shortening of TCRB CDR3 length was observed in type 1 diabetes patients in all four CD4+ subsets. At VDJ recombination sites, patients with type 1 diabetes made fewer insertions and deleted more nucleotides, a pattern implying thymic rearrangement abnormalities. Because the HLA sub-analyses included only small numbers of individuals, any influence of HLA type on TCRB rearrangement was left unresolved. Because cDNA was sequenced instead of genomic DNA, activated cells with high expression could be over-represented, although the groups did not differ in activation or CD3 levels. The naive, central memory and regulatory TCRB repertoires appeared to resemble one another more closely among patients than among healthy donors.

As concerns this clone: What this receptor recognizes is not known. No base quality values were provided; no much bigger clone lies one nucleotide off.

Sequenced material: Tregs from blood. Taken with the paper, the label for cell subset or site translates to: regulatory CD4+ T cells. The source of this sequence is a young woman in good health. The rearranged segments are TRBV6-5 and TRBJ2-7; the D gene is perhaps TRBD2, from 5 matching bases. The DNA sequence reads TGTGCCAGCAGTTACTCGAAGGTCAGCGGAGGCCACGAGCAGTACTTC. This codes for CASSYSKVSGGHEQYF.